This passage covers 23 T cell receptor beta chains from one sample sequenced in a study of blood T cell repertoires in COVID-19. Profiled with immunoSEQ multiplex PCR; TCRdb holds only in-frame clones, not every one. This sample has under 300,000 clones, with 82% found just once. The sequenced sample consisted of PBMCs or T cells enriched from blood (not recorded which). All receptors come from a man aged 35 to 55 who had recovered from COVID-19.

This clone was observed a single time. The rearrangement joins TRBV7-3 to TRBJ2-5; 7 bases align to TRBD2. Germline CDR1 reads SGHTA; CDR2 reads FQGTGA. CDR3 length equals 15 residues. With V trimmed by 1 base and J by 1 base, 3 bases remained unmatched. The CDR3 protein is CASSLRGTTQETQYF. CDR3 in DNA: TGTGCCAGCAGCTTAAGGGGGACTACCCAAGAGACCCAGTACTTC.

The J gene is TRBJ2-6, the V gene TRBV3-1 (or the pseudogene TRBV3-2); D gene uncertain. The CDR3 loop spans 14 amino acids. Trimming took off 6 bases at V and 0 bases at J, with 6 bases between the two ends. Germline assignment: CDR1 LGHDT and CDR2 YNNKEL (reference sequence). The CDR3 bases are TGTGCCAGCAGTCTTCCCTCTGGGGCCAACGTCCTGACTTTC. Its protein is CASSLPSGANVLTF.

The chain joins TRBV5-6 to TRBJ2-7; D is ambiguous. Trimming left V 4 bases short and J 5 bases short, with 10 bases between. CDR1 is SGHDT and CDR2 is YYEEEE in the germline V gene. This CDR3 comprises 12 residues. As DNA, the CDR3 is TGTGCCAGCAGCACAAGTTCAAACGAGCAGTACTTC. Protein product: CASSTSSNEQYF.

The chain recombines TRBV28 with TRBJ1-2; D gene uncertain. Per germline, CDR1 MDHEN and CDR2 SYDVKM. This CDR3 has 13 residues. The V end was cut by 8 bases, the J end by 2 bases, with 12 bases between. Written as DNA, the CDR3 is TGTGCCAGCTGTACCGGGGTCAACTATGGCTACACCTTC. As protein: CASCTGVNYGYTF.

This clone has just one count. The CDR3, as DNA: TGTGCCAGCAGTGAACAAGGCGGGGGACAAGAGACCCAGTACTTC. Encoded protein: CASSEQGGGQETQYF. V and J are TRBV25-1 and TRBJ2-5; the match to TRBD2 covers 7 bases. Per the germline V gene, CDR1 is MGHDK and CDR2 is SYGVNS. There are 15 residues in the CDR3. V was clipped by 2 bases and J by 2 bases; unmatched bases: 5.

In its sample, this clone was seen a few times. This chain links TRBV2 with TRBJ2-7; a weak D match, TRBD1 (5 bases). This CDR3 has 13 residues. Trimming took off 7 bases at V and 2 bases at J, with 12 bases between the two ends. Per the germline V gene, CDR1 is SNHLY and CDR2 is FYNNEI. For the CDR3, the DNA is TGTGCCAGCACTGTTCAGGGCCCCTACGAGCAGTACTTC. The encoded protein is CASTVQGPYEQYF. The entire variable domain, with the rest obtained from reference TRBV2 and TRBJ2-7, is as follows: EPEVTQTPSHQVTQMGQEVILRCVPISNHLYFYWYRQILGQKVEFLVSFYNNEISEKSEIFDDQFSVERPDGSNFTLKIRSTKLEDSAMYFCASTVQGPYEQYFGPGTRLTVT.

The rearrangement uses TRBV14 and TRBJ2-5; 10 bases align to TRBD1. J gave up 1 base and V 2 bases, and 1 base lay outside the gene matches. CDR3 size: 15 residues. The germline gives CDR1 SGHDN, CDR2 FVKESK. As DNA, the CDR3 is TGTGCCAGCAGCCAACGGACAGGGGGCCAAGAGACCCAGTACTTC. It translates to CASSQRTGGQETQYF.

This chain links TRBV2 with TRBJ2-3, with TRBD2 identical over 10 bases. Trimming removed 6 bases from V and 4 bases from J; junction bases left unmatched: 10. The CDR3 length is 16 residues. From germline, CDR1 is SNHLY and CDR2 FYNNEI. CDR3 region: CASSLQPSGGADTQYF. DNA of the CDR3: TGTGCCAGCAGCCTCCAGCCCAGCGGGGGGGCAGATACGCAGTATTTT.

The chain carries TRBV2 and TRBJ2-7; TRBD2 might be the D (6 bases). The CDR3 totals 16 residues. Germline V gene sequence: CDR1 SNHLY, CDR2 FYNNEI. Between the trimmed V and J ends, which lost 6 bases and 3 bases, there was a span of 21 bases. CDR3 nucleotide sequence: TGTGCCAGCAGCGAGGGGAGGCCGAGGCAGATCTACGAGCAGTACTTC. This gives the protein CASSEGRPRQIYEQYF.

The chain employs TRBV28 and TRBJ2-1, with a tentative D call TRBD2 (6 bases). CDR1 and CDR2 from the germline V gene are MDHEN and SYDVKM. Trimming took 11 bases from V and 1 from J, leaving 15 bases between them. The CDR3 contains 14 residues. Written as DNA, the CDR3 is TGTGCCGGGGGAAGCGGGTCGTCCTACAATGAGCAGTTCTTC. As protein: CAGGSGSSYNEQFF. Variable domain in full (rest from reference TRBV28 and TRBJ2-1): DVKVTQSSRYLVKRTGEKVFLECVQDMDHENMFWYRQDPGLGLRLIYFSYDVKMKEKGDIPEGYSVSREKKERFSLILESASTNQTSMYLCAGGSGSSYNEQFFGPGTRLTVL.

The chain couples TRBV4-1 to TRBJ2-7, with a weak D call TRBD1 (8 bases). Trimming shortened V by 4 bases and J by 5 bases, and 21 bases separated the two germline ends. The CDR3 has 16 amino acids. Germline V lookup: CDR1 MGHRA, CDR2 YSYEKL. In nucleotides, the CDR3 is TGCGCCAGCAGCCCCCAGGGGGCTAGCGGAGGGAACGAGCAGTACTTC. This gives the protein CASSPQGASGGNEQYF.

The chain links TRBV12-3 or TRBV12-4 to TRBJ1-4; D call uncertain. This CDR3 region has 13 residues. Trimming took 4 bases from V and 3 from J, leaving 6 bases between them. The CDR3 is CASSYLPNEKLFF. The CDR3, as DNA: TGTGCCAGCAGTTACTTGCCTAATGAAAAACTGTTTTTT.

V and J are TRBV18 and TRBJ2-1; 11 nucleotides align to TRBD2. The CDR3 length is 20 residues. V dropped 3 bases and J dropped 1; count of bases not matched to a gene: 14. The germline V gene has CDR1 KGHSH and CDR2 LQKENI. In DNA, the CDR3 is TGTGCCAGCTCACCGCCCCCGGGACTAGCGGTCCTTACATCCTACAATGAGCAGTTCTTC. Its translation: CASSPPPGLAVLTSYNEQFF.

Here the CDR3 reads CASSQGQVATNEKLFF. The DNA for the CDR3 is TGTGCCAGCTCACAGGGACAGGTCGCGACTAATGAAAAACTGTTTTTT. V and J are TRBV18 and TRBJ1-4; 8 bases are shared with TRBD1. CDR1 and CDR2 (germline): KGHSH, LQKENI. V lost 4 bases to trimming and J lost 2 bases; unmatched junction nucleotides: 6. The CDR3 runs 16 residues.

This clone occurred a few times. This chain links TRBV28 with TRBJ2-7, with a tentative D call TRBD2 (5 bases). V lost 5 bases to trimming and J lost 3 bases, with 17 bases between them. This CDR3 spans 15 amino acids. The germline gives CDR1 MDHEN, CDR2 SYDVKM. In DNA, the CDR3 is TGTGCCAGCAGTGCTAATCCGGGGTTCCACTACGAGCAGTACTTC. Protein product: CASSANPGFHYEQYF.

The V call is TRBV28, the J call TRBJ1-1, with 7 bases matching TRBD1. CDR1 is MDHEN, CDR2 SYDVKM, per germline. The CDR3 totals 14 residues. J gave up 5 bases and V 5 bases, and 8 bases lay outside the gene matches. CDR3 in DNA: TGTGCCAGCAGTGTATCACAGGGGAGGACTGAAGCTTTCTTT. Its protein is CASSVSQGRTEAFF.

This rearrangement joins TRBV6-1 to TRBJ2-7, with a tentative D call TRBD1 (6 bases). CDR1 is MNHNS and CDR2 is SASEGT in the germline V gene. The CDR3 is 15 amino acids. V gave up 3 bases and J gave up 0 bases, with 12 bases separating them. DNA for the CDR3: TGTGCCAGCAGTGATTTCGGACAGTACTCCTACGAGCAGTACTTC. This gives the protein CASSDFGQYSYEQYF.

The rearrangement joins TRBV7-2 to TRBJ2-6, with D perhaps TRBD1 (6 bases). The germline gives CDR1 SGHTA, CDR2 FQGNSA. Trimming left V 5 bases short and J 4 bases short, with 24 bases between. The CDR3 consists of 19 residues. CDR3 DNA: TGTGCCAGCAGCCGGATGCGGACAGAGACCCCGGCAGGGGCCAACGTCCTGACTTTC. Translation: CASSRMRTETPAGANVLTF. The complete variable domain, with remaining parts taken from reference TRBV7-2 and TRBJ2-6, reads GAGVSQSPSNKVTEKGKDVELRCDPISGHTALYWYRQSLGQGLEFLIYFQGNSAPDKSGLPSDRFSAERTGGSVSTLTIQRTQQEDSAVYLCASSRMRTETPAGANVLTFGAGSRLTVL.

This rearrangement joins TRBV9 to TRBJ2-1, with TRBD1 matching 7 bases. J gave up 5 bases and V 3 bases, and 8 bases lay outside the gene matches. CDR1 and CDR2 from the germline V gene are SGDLS and YYNGEE. The CDR3 contains 15 residues. CDR3 sequence reads: CASSALTGFNNEQFF. Written as DNA, the CDR3 is TGTGCCAGCAGCGCCCTGACAGGGTTTAACAATGAGCAGTTCTTC.

A note on this clone: In the same sample, other DNA sequences code for this CDR3. The chain combines TRBV10-3 with TRBJ1-5; D remains ambiguous. Germline assignment: CDR1 ENHRY and CDR2 SYGVKD. CDR3 length: 14 amino acids. V lost 4 bases and J lost 0, with 7 bases in between. The CDR3 region has the DNA TGTGCCATCAGTGCACAGAATAGCAATCAGCCCCAGCATTTT. It specifies CAISAQNSNQPQHF.

The chain carries TRBV10-3 and TRBJ2-5; 9 bases are a match to TRBD2. The germline gives CDR1 ENHRY, CDR2 SYGVKD. After removal of 11 bases from V and 5 bases from J, the junction contained 9 bases not matched to a gene. CDR3 size: 13 residues. CDR3 DNA: TGTGCCCTCCGGGCTGCGGGAGGGGAGACCCAGTACTTC. This encodes CALRAAGGETQYF.

CDR3 region: CASSFEVASGRVSNTGELFF. The CDR3 DNA reads TGTGCCAGCAGTTTCGAAGTGGCCTCGGGCAGGGTCTCGAACACCGGGGAGCTGTTTTTT. The chain employs TRBV27 and TRBJ2-2, with a tentative D call TRBD1 (5 bases). CDR1 MNHEY and CDR2 SMNVEV come from the germline V gene (reference sequence). Between the trimmed V and J ends, which lost 3 bases and 0 bases, there was a span of 23 bases. This CDR3 comprises 20 residues.

This rearrangement joins TRBV7-9 to TRBJ2-1, with 12 bases identical to TRBD1. The CDR3 sequence is 15 residues long. V shed 7 bases and J 6 bases; nucleotides not matched to a gene: 7. Per the germline V gene, CDR1 is SEHNR and CDR2 is FQNEAQ (reference sequence). CDR3 sequence: CASTSGTGGFNEQFF. The DNA of the CDR3 is TGTGCCAGCACCTCCGGGACAGGGGGCTTCAATGAGCAGTTCTTC.